These T cell receptor beta chains were read from a single sample in a study of blood T cell repertoires in COVID-19. Only in-frame clones appear in the TCRdb table, and some are missing; sequencing was by immunoSEQ multiplex PCR. The table has about 86,000 clones, approximately 87% seen once. Sequencing used peripheral blood. Receptor source: a human donor in a cohort sampled during active COVID-19. The CDR3 runs from the conserved cysteine through the conserved F or W. Fields, in order: D gene, J gene, V gene, clone size, CDR3 DNA, CDR3 protein. The D gene is left open where the match is weak. Clone size is given for some rows only: seen once, a few or many times, or a class if the clone is expanded.

d_gene: NA; j_gene: TRBJ2-7; v_gene: TRBV6-1; abundance: NA; CDR3nt: TGTGCCAGCAGTGAAAGGGGCGGAGTCTACGAGCAGTACTTC; CDR3aa: CASSERGGVYEQYF
d_gene: NA; j_gene: TRBJ2-7; v_gene: TRBV28; abundance: NA; CDR3nt: TGTGCCAGTGGTTACAGAACCTTCTCCTACGGGCAGTACTTC; CDR3aa: CASGYRTFSYGQYF
d_gene: TRBD1; j_gene: TRBJ1-1; v_gene: TRBV7-9; abundance: NA; CDR3nt: TGTGCCAGCAGCTTCGCAGGGGGCTCAGTAGCTTTCTTT; CDR3aa: CASSFAGGSVAFF
d_gene: TRBD1; j_gene: TRBJ1-1; v_gene: TRBV7-2; abundance: once; CDR3nt: TGTGCCAGCAGCTTAGACGGGACAGGGAACGGAGCTTTCTTT; CDR3aa: CASSLDGTGNGAFF
d_gene: NA; j_gene: TRBJ1-2; v_gene: TRBV11-2; abundance: NA; CDR3nt: TGTGCCAGCAGCGCAATAACAGGTACCAACTATGGCTACACCTTC; CDR3aa: CASSAITGTNYGYTF
d_gene: TRBD1; j_gene: TRBJ1-4; v_gene: TRBV7-9; abundance: NA; CDR3nt: TGTGCCAGCAGCTTAGGGGGACAGTCAACTAATGAAAAACTGTTTTTT; CDR3aa: CASSLGGQSTNEKLFF
d_gene: NA; j_gene: TRBJ1-1; v_gene: TRBV27; abundance: NA; CDR3nt: TGTGCCAGCAAACTAAAAACCCAAGGGAGGGGCACTGAAGCTTTCTTT; CDR3aa: CASKLKTQGRGTEAFF
d_gene: NA; j_gene: TRBJ1-5; v_gene: TRBV20-1; abundance: NA; CDR3nt: TGCAGTGCTCCCCGAGGTTTTGAACATTTT; CDR3aa: CSAPRGFEHF
d_gene: NA; j_gene: TRBJ2-1; v_gene: TRBV2; abundance: NA; CDR3nt: TGTGCCAGCACCCCCCGCCGGACTGCCGATGAGCAGTTCTTC; CDR3aa: CASTPRRTADEQFF
d_gene: NA; j_gene: TRBJ2-1; v_gene: TRBV19; abundance: NA; CDR3nt: TGTGCCAGTATGGGAACTAGTTGGACGAATGATGAGCAGTTCTTC; CDR3aa: CASMGTSWTNDEQFF
d_gene: TRBD1; j_gene: TRBJ1-5; v_gene: TRBV7-9; abundance: NA; CDR3nt: TGTGCCAGCAGCAATGATCCGGGACAGGGCGGGCAGCCCCAGCATTTT; CDR3aa: CASSNDPGQGGQPQHF
d_gene: NA; j_gene: TRBJ2-7; v_gene: TRBV28; abundance: once; CDR3nt: TGTGCCAGCAGCCCAGGGCCGAGTTCTGAAACGGAGCAGTACTTC; CDR3aa: CASSPGPSSETEQYF
d_gene: TRBD1; j_gene: TRBJ2-3; v_gene: TRBV3-1/TRBV3-2; abundance: NA; CDR3nt: TGTGCCAGCAGCCCGACAGGGGGTCCAGATACGCAGTATTTT; CDR3aa: CASSPTGGPDTQYF
d_gene: NA; j_gene: TRBJ1-2; v_gene: TRBV15; abundance: NA; CDR3nt: TGTGCCACCAGCAGAGCCCCCCTGACAGATAACTATGGCTACACCTTC; CDR3aa: CATSRAPLTDNYGYTF
d_gene: TRBD2; j_gene: TRBJ2-1; v_gene: TRBV7-7; abundance: NA; CDR3nt: TGTGCCAGCAGCCAAACCGGGACTAGCGACAATGAGCAGTTCTTC; CDR3aa: CASSQTGTSDNEQFF
d_gene: TRBD1; j_gene: TRBJ1-3; v_gene: TRBV19; abundance: NA; CDR3nt: TGTGCCAGTAGGGGGGGAACAGGGGTTGCTGGAAACACCATATATTTT; CDR3aa: CASRGGTGVAGNTIYF
d_gene: TRBD1; j_gene: TRBJ1-2; v_gene: TRBV28; abundance: NA; CDR3nt: TGTGCCAGTGGGACAGGGGGCACCGGACTTCGGGGCTACACCTTC; CDR3aa: CASGTGGTGLRGYTF
d_gene: TRBD2; j_gene: TRBJ2-3; v_gene: TRBV5-4; abundance: NA; CDR3nt: TGTGCCAGCAGCTTGGCCGGGACTAGCGGCACAGATACGCAGTATTTT; CDR3aa: CASSLAGTSGTDTQYF
d_gene: TRBD1; j_gene: TRBJ2-4; v_gene: TRBV25-1; abundance: NA; CDR3nt: TGTGCCAGCAGTGGGACAGGAAAAAACATTCAGTACTTC; CDR3aa: CASSGTGKNIQYF
d_gene: NA; j_gene: TRBJ1-6; v_gene: TRBV19; abundance: few; CDR3nt: TGTGCCAGTAGTCGACTGAGCTCCTATAATTCACCCCTCCACTTT; CDR3aa: CASSRLSSYNSPLHF
d_gene: NA; j_gene: TRBJ2-1; v_gene: TRBV7-7; abundance: NA; CDR3nt: TGTGCCAGCAGCCCTCATACCCCAGGGGCCCTCATTATAAACAATGAGCAGTTCTTC; CDR3aa: CASSPHTPGALIINNEQFF
d_gene: TRBD2; j_gene: TRBJ2-1; v_gene: TRBV29-1; abundance: few; CDR3nt: TGCAGCGTTGAACCGTCCAGCGGGAGGGCAAATGAGCAGTTCTTC; CDR3aa: CSVEPSSGRANEQFF
d_gene: NA; j_gene: TRBJ1-3; v_gene: TRBV28; abundance: once; CDR3nt: TGTGCCAGCAGTTCCTTCGTCGGGAGCTCTGGAAACACCATATATTTT; CDR3aa: CASSSFVGSSGNTIYF
d_gene: TRBD1; j_gene: TRBJ1-1; v_gene: TRBV28; abundance: NA; CDR3nt: TGTGCCAGCACCCGACCGGGACAGGGGAACACTGAAGCTTTCTTT; CDR3aa: CASTRPGQGNTEAFF
d_gene: TRBD2; j_gene: TRBJ2-2; v_gene: TRBV9; abundance: NA; CDR3nt: TGTGCCAGCAGCCCTCGACTAGCGGGAGGGAACACCGGGGAGCTGTTTTTT; CDR3aa: CASSPRLAGGNTGELFF
d_gene: TRBD2; j_gene: TRBJ2-3; v_gene: TRBV12-5; abundance: few; CDR3nt: TGTGCTAGTGGCGCAGAGGCTAGCGGGAGCACAGATACGCAGTATTTT; CDR3aa: CASGAEASGSTDTQYF
d_gene: NA; j_gene: TRBJ1-1; v_gene: TRBV15; abundance: NA; CDR3nt: TGTGCCACCAGCAGCGGGGGGGGGACGGCTTTCTTT; CDR3aa: CATSSGGGTAFF